Each of the 5 T cell receptor beta chains below was sequenced from the same sample in a study of T cell repertoires in cytomegalovirus infection. TCRdb analysed the reads with MiXCR anew, one entry per CDR3 protein. The repertoire holds about 270,000 distinct CDR3 sequences, with less than 25% as singletons. No antigen is known for these receptors. Material: cultured PBMCs, obtained from culture after CMV antigen stimulation. Every receptor here comes from a human donor in good health (CMV status not recorded). Some clones in this sample may be carry-over from other donors' samples.

This clonotype turned up a few times. V is TRBV27 and J is TRBJ2-1; 10 nucleotides align to TRBD2. The V segment lost 5 bases and the J segment 7 bases; nucleotides outside the gene matches: 11. There are 16 residues in the CDR3. Germline V gives CDR1 MNHEY, CDR2 SMNVEV (reference sequence). The CDR3 bases are TGTGCCAGCAGTGCGAAACCCACTAGCGGGATAAATGAGCAGTTCTTC. Translation gives CASSAKPTSGINEQFF.

The J gene is TRBJ1-5, the V gene TRBV19; unclear D gene. The CDR3 is 15 residues long. Trimming left V 6 bases short and J 0 bases short, with 12 bases between. Germline V gene lookup returns CDR1 LNHDA and CDR2 SQIVND (reference sequence). The CDR3 DNA follows: TGTGCCAGTAGGGACCGCGGGGATAGCAATCAGCCCCAGCATTTT. Translated: CASRDRGDSNQPQHF.

The chain links TRBV7-2 to TRBJ1-2; a weak D match, TRBD1 (5 bases). This CDR3 is 14 amino acids long. Trimming took off 1 base at V and 8 bases at J, with 14 bases between the two ends. Per germline, CDR1 SGHTA and CDR2 FQGNSA. CDR3 region: CASSLDRAGRGYTF. The CDR3 region has the DNA TGTGCCAGCAGCTTAGATCGGGCAGGGCGAGGCTACACCTTC.

The chain has TRBV6-6 and TRBJ2-1; D unresolved. This CDR3 is 14 amino acids long. The germline V gene has CDR1 MNHNY and CDR2 SVGAGI (reference sequence). V lost 6 bases and J lost 0, with 9 bases in between. The CDR3 nucleotides are TGTGCCAGCAGGGTGGGTGGCTCCTACAATGAGCAGTTCTTC. As protein: CASRVGGSYNEQFF.

This clonotype occurred many times. The rearrangement uses TRBV6-5 and TRBJ2-7; D might be TRBD2 (6 bases). V lost 2 bases and J 0 bases, leaving 11 bases between the germline ends. CDR1 is MNHEY, CDR2 SVGAGI, per germline. This CDR3 is 15 amino acids long. Here the CDR3 reads CASSYRGTYSYEQYF. DNA for the CDR3: TGTGCCAGCAGTTACCGGGGGACCTACTCCTACGAGCAGTACTTC.